This TCR beta chain was identified during a study of beta chain features in type 1 diabetes. Sequencing targeted expressed TCRB transcripts, as all isolated RNA had been reverse transcribed. Clones were sequenced by immunoSEQ multiplex PCR, and TCRdb holds only the in-frame ones, with some missing. The sample includes just over 600,000 clones, 15% to 19% of them seen just once. Trimming pared 2 bases from V and 5 bases from J, leaving 12 bases between. Germline CDR1 SQVTM, CDR2 ANQGSEA. The CDR3 sequence is 13 residues long. This TCR was recovered from a man between 18 and 29 years old in good health. This chain joins TRBV29-1 and TRBJ2-5; D remains unclear. Sequenced material: naive CD4+ T cells from blood. The CDR3 reads CSVEKELAETQYF. CDR3 DNA: TGCAGCGTTGAAAAGGAGCTCGCGGAGACCCAGTACTTC.